This TCR beta chain comes out of a study of somatic mutations in cytotoxic T cells in rheumatoid arthritis. Comments on this clone: What it binds is unknown.

Findings and caveats of the study: Slight TRBV07 underrepresentation in rheumatoid arthritis patients went unadjusted for multiple comparisons. Compared with age-matched healthy controls, rheumatoid arthritis patients did not differ significantly in CD8+ T-cell clonality. CD8+ clonality rose with age in rheumatoid arthritis patients, not healthy controls.

In the original workflow: Patient CD8+ clones above 1% seldom matched published virus-specific TCRB sequences. The assay was immunoSEQ multiplex PCR, and TCRdb's table has in-frame clones only and misses some. V and J calls plus clone size are reproduced from that table; the DNA served to infer D and trimming. The sample lists approximately 10,000 clones; nearly 80% were seen once. CDR1 MNHEY and CDR2 SVGAGI come from the germline V gene. The CDR3 is made up of 12 amino acids. V was trimmed by 9 bases and J by 8 bases, leaving 14 bases between them. The gene calls are TRBV6-5 and TRBJ1-3; possibly TRBD1 for D (6 bases). Sequencing was carried out using CD8+ T cells sorted from blood. This clonotype originated in an adult with rheumatoid arthritis. The CDR3 spells CARPGHKDTIYF. As DNA, the CDR3 is TGTGCCAGGCCGGGACACAAGGACACCATATATTTT.